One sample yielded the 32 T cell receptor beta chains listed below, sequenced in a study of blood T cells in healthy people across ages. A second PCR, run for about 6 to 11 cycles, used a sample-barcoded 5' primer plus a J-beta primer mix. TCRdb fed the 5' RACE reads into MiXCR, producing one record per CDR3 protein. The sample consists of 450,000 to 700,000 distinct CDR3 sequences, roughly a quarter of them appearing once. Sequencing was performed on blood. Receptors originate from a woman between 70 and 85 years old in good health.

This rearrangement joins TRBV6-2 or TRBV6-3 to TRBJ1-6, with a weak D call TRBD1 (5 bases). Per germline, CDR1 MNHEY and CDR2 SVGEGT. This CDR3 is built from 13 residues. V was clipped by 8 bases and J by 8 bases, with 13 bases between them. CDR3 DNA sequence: TGTGCCAGCGGCCCAGGGTGGGATTCACCCCTCCACTTT. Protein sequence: CASGPGWDSPLHF.

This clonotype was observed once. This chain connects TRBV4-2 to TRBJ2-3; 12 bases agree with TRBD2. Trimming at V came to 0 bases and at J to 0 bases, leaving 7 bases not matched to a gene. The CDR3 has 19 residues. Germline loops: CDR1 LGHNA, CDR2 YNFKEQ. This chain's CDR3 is CASSQDPGLAGSSTDTQYF. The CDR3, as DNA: TGTGCCAGCAGCCAAGATCCTGGACTAGCGGGGTCTAGCACAGATACGCAGTATTTT.

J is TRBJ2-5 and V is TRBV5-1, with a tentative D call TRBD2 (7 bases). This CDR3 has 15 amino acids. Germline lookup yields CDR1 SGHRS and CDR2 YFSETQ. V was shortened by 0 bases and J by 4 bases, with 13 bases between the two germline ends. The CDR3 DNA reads TGCGCCAGCAGCTTGGCGGGGGGCTGGGGAGAGACCCAGTACTTC. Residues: CASSLAGGWGETQYF.

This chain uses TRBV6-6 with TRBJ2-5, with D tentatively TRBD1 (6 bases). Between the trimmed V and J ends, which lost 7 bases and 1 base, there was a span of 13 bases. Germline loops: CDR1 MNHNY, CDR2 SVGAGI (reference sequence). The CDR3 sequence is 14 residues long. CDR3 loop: CASIAGTLQETQYF. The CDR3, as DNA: TGTGCCAGCATAGCCGGGACACTCCAAGAGACCCAGTACTTC.

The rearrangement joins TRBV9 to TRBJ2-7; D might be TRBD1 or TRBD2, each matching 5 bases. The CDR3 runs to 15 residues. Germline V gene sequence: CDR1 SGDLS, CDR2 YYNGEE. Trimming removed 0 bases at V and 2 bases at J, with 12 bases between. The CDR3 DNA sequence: TGTGCCAGCAGCGTAGGTGGGGGAGCCGCCTACGAGCAGTACTTC. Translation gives CASSVGGGAAYEQYF.

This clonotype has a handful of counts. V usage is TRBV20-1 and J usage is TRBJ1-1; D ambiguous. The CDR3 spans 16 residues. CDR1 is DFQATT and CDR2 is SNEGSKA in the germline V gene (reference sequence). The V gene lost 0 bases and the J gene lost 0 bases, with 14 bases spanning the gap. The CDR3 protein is CSARDFLRTMNTEAFF. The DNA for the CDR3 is TGCAGTGCTAGAGATTTTTTGAGGACCATGAACACTGAAGCTTTCTTT.

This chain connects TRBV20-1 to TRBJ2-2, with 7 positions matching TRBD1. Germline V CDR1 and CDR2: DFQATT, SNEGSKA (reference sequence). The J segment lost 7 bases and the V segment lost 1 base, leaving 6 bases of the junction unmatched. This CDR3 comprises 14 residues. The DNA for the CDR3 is TGCAGTGCTAGAGTGGCAGGGGGTTTCGGGGAGCTGTTTTTT. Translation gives CSARVAGGFGELFF.

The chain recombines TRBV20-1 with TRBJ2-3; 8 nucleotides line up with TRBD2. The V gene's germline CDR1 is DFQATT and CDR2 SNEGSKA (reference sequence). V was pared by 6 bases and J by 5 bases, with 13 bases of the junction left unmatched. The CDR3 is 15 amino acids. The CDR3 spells CSAPGGSVPGDTQYF. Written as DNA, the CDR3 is TGCAGTGCCCCGGGAGGGTCTGTTCCAGGAGATACGCAGTATTTT.

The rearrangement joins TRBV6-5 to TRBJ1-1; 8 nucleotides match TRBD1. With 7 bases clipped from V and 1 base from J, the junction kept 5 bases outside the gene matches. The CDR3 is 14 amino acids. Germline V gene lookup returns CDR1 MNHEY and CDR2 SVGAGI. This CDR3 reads CASTRTGPNTEAFF. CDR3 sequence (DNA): TGTGCCAGCACCAGGACAGGGCCGAACACTGAAGCTTTCTTT.

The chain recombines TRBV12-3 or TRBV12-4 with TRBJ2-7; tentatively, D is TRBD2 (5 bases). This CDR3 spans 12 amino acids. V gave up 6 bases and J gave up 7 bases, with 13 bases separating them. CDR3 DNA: TGTGCCAGCAGCCGGGGAGCTCTTGAGCAGTACTTC. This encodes CASSRGALEQYF.

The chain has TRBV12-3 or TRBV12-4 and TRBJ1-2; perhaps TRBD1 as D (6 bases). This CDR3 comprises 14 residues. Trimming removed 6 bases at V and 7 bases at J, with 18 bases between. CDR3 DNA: TGTGCCAGCAGCTCCACAGGGATTTTGCGTGGCTACACCTTC. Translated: CASSSTGILRGYTF.

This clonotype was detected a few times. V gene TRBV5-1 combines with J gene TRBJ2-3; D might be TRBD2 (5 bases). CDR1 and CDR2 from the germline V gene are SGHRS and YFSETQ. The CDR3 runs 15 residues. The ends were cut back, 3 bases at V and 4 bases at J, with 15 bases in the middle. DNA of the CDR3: TGCGCCAGCAGCTCATCCGGACTGTCTCCAGATACGCAGTATTTT. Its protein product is CASSSSGLSPDTQYF.

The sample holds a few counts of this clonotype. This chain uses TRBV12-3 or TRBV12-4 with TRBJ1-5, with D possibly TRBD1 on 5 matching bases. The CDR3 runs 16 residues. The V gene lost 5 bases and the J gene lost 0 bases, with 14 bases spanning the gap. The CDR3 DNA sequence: TGTGCCAGCAGTCCATCAGGGTCCAGTAGCAATCAGCCCCAGCATTTT. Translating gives CASSPSGSSSNQPQHF.

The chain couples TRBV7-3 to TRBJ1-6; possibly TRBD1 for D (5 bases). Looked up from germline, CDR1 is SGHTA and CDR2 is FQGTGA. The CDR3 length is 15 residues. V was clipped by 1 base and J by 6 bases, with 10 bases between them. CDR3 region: CASSLNPGFNSPLHF. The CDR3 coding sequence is TGTGCCAGCAGCTTAAATCCAGGGTTTAATTCACCCCTCCACTTT.

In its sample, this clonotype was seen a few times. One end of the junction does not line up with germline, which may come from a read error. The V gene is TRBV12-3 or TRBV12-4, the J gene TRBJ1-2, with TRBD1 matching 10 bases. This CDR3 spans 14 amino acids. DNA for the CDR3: TGTGCCAGCACCCGGGACAGGGGTAACTATGGCTACGCCTTC. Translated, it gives CASTRDRGNYGYAF.

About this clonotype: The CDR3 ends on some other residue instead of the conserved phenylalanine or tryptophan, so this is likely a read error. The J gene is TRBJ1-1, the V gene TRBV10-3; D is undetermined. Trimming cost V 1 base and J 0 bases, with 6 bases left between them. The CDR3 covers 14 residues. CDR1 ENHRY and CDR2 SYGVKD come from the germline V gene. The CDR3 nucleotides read TGTGCCATCAGTGAGTTGGGGATGAACACTGAAGCTTTCCTT. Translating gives CAISELGMNTEAFL.

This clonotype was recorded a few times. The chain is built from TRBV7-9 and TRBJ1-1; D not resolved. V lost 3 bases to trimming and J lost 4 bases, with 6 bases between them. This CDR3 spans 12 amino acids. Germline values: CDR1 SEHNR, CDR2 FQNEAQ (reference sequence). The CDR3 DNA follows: TGTGCCAGCAGCTTTTTGGGCACTGAAGCTTTCTTT. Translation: CASSFLGTEAFF. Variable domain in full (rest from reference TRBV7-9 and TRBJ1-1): DTGVSQNPRHKITKRGQNVTFRCDPISEHNRLYWYRQTLGQGPEFLTYFQNEAQLEKSRLLSDRFSAERPKGSFSTLEIQRTEQGDSAMYLCASSFLGTEAFFGQGTRLTVV.

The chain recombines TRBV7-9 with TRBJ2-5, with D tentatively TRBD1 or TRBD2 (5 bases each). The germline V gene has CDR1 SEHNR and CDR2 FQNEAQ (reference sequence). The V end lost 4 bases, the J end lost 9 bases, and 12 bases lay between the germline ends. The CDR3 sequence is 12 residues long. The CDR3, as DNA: TGTGCCAGCAGCTGGGACGTGGGGTCCCAGTACTTC. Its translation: CASSWDVGSQYF.

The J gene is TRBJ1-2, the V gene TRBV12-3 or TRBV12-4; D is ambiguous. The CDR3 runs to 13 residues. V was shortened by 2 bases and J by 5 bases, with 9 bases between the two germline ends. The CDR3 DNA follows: TGTGCCAGCAGTTTAAAGAGTGCTTATGGCTACACCTTC. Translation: CASSLKSAYGYTF.

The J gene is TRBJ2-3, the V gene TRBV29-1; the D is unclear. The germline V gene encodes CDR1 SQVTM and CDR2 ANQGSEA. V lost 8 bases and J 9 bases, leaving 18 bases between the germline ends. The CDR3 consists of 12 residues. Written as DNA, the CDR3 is TGCAGCCCCACGGACGGAAAGAGCACGCAGTATTTT. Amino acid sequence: CSPTDGKSTQYF.

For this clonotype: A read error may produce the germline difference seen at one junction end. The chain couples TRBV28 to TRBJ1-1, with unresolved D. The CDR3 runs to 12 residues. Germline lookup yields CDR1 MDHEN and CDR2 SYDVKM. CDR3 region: CASRSLHSEAFF. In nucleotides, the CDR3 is TGTGCCAGCCGCTCATTGCATTCTGAGGCTTTCTTT.

The CDR3 nucleotides are TGTGCCAGTAGTATAGGTGGGACAAATTATCAGCCCCAGCATTTT. Translated: CASSIGGTNYQPQHF. The chain employs TRBV19 and TRBJ1-5, with a tentative D call TRBD1 (6 bases). The CDR3 extends over 15 amino acids. The germline V gene encodes CDR1 LNHDA and CDR2 SQIVND (reference sequence). The V end lost 1 base, the J end lost 5 bases, and 12 bases lay between the germline ends.

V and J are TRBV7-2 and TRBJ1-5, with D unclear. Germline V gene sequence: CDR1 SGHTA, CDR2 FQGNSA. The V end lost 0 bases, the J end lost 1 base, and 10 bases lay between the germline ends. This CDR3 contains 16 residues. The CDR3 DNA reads TGTGCCAGCAGCTTAGCGCGCGGGATGAGCAATCAGCCCCAGCATTTT. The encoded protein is CASSLARGMSNQPQHF.

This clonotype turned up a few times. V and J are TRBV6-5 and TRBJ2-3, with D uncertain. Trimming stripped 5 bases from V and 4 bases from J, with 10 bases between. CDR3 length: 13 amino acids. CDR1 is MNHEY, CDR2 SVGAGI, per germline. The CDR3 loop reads CASSVLGADTQYF. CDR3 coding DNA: TGTGCCAGCAGTGTACTGGGCGCAGATACGCAGTATTTT.

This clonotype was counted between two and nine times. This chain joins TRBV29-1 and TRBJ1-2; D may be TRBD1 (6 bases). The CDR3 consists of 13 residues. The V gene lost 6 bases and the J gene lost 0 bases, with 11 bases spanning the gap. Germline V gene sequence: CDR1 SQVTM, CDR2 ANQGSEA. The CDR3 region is CSVGTGTNYGYTF. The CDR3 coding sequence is TGCAGCGTGGGTACAGGGACTAACTATGGCTACACCTTC.

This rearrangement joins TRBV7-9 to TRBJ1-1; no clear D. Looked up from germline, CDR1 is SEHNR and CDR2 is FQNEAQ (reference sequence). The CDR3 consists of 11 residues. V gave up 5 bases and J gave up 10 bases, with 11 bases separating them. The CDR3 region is CASSPDSGAFF. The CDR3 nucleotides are TGTGCCAGCAGCCCTGACTCCGGAGCTTTCTTT.

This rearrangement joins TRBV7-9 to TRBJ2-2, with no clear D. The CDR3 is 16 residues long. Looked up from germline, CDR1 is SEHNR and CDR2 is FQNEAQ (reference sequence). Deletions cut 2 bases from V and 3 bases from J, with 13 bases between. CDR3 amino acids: CASSLLAGTYTGELFF. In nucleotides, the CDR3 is TGTGCCAGCAGCTTATTAGCAGGCACATACACCGGGGAGCTGTTTTTT. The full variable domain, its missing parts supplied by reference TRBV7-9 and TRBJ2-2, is DTGVSQNPRHKITKRGQNVTFRCDPISEHNRLYWYRQTLGQGPEFLTYFQNEAQLEKSRLLSDRFSAERPKGSFSTLEIQRTEQGDSAMYLCASSLLAGTYTGELFFGEGSRLTVL.

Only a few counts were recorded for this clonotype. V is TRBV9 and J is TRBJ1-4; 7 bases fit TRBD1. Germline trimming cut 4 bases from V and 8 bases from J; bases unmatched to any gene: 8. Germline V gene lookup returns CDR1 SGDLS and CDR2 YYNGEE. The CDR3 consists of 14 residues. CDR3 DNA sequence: TGTGCCAGCAGCCAGACAGGGAGTTCAGAAAAACTGTTTTTT. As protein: CASSQTGSSEKLFF.

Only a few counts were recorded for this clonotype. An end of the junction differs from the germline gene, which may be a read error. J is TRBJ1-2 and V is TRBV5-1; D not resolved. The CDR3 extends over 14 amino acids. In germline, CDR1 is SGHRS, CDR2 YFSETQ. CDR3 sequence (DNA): TGCGCCAGCAGCTTGGATCCACAAAACTATGGCCACACCTTC. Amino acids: CASSLDPQNYGHTF.

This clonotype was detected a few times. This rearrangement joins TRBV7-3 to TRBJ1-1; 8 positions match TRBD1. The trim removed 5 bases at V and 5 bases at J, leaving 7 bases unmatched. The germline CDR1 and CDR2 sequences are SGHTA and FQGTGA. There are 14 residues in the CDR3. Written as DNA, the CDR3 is TGTGCCAGCAGCGCCGGGACAGGTGTGACTGAAGCTTTCTTT. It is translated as CASSAGTGVTEAFF.

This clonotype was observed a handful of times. The CDR3 DNA is TGCGCCAGCAGCGGACCGCTAGCGGGGGGCGGCACAGATACGCAGTATTTT. It yields the protein CASSGPLAGGGTDTQYF. The V call is TRBV5-1, the J call TRBJ2-3, with TRBD2 matching 11 bases. Germline CDR1 is SGHRS and CDR2 is YFSETQ. Unmatched junction bases numbered 8, after V lost 4 bases and J lost 1 base. The CDR3 loop spans 17 amino acids.

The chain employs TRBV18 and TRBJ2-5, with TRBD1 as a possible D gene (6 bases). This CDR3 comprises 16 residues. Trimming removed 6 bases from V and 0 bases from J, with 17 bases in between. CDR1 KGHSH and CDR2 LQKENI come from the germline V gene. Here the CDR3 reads CASSRSTGQYQETQYF. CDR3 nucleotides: TGTGCCAGCTCCCGATCGACAGGCCAGTACCAAGAGACCCAGTACTTC.